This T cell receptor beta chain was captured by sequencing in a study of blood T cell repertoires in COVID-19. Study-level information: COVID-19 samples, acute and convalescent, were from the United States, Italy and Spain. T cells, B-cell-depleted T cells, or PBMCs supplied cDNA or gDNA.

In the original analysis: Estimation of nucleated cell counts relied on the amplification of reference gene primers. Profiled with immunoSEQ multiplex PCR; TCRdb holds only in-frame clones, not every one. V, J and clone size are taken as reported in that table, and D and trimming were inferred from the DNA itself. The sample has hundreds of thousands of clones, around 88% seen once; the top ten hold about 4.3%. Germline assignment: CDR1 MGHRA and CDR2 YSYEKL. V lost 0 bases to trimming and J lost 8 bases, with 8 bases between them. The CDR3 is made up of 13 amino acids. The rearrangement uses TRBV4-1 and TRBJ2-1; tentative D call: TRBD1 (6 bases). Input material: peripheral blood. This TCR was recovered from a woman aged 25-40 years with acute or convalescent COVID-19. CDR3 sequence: CASSQEWGHEQFF. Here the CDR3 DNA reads TGCGCCAGCAGCCAAGAATGGGGGCATGAGCAGTTCTTC.